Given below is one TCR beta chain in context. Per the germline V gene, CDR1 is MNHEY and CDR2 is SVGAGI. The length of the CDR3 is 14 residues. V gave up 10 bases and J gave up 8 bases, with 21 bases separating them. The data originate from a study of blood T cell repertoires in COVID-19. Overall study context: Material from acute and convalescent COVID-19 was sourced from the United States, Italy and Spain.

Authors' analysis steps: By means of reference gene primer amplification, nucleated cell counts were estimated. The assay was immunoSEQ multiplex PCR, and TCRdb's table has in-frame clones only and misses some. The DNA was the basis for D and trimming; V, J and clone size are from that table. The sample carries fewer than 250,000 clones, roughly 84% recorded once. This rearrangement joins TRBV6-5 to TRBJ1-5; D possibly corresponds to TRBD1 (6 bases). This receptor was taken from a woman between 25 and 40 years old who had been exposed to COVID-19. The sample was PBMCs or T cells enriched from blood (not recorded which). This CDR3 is CATNQPGGGEPQHF. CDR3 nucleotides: TGTGCCACCAACCAGCCTGGTGGGGGCGAGCCCCAGCATTTT.